The 31 T cell receptor beta chains listed next were all sequenced from one sample in a study of blood T cell repertoires in COVID-19. The protocol was immunoSEQ multiplex PCR, while the TCRdb copy is restricted to in-frame clones and leaves out a portion. Among fewer than 250,000 clones, more than 75% were seen once, and the ten largest hold about a sixth. The sequencing input was PBMCs or T cells enriched from blood (not recorded which). These receptors were obtained from a woman in her forties or fifties with acute COVID-19.

This rearrangement joins TRBV7-2 to TRBJ2-5; 7 nucleotides match TRBD1. V gave up 4 bases and J gave up 4 bases; unmatched junction bases: 6. The germline V gene encodes CDR1 SGHTA and CDR2 FQGNSA. CDR3 length: 14 residues. CDR3 coding DNA: TGTGCCAGCAGCTCCCAGGGGGTGGGAGAGACCCAGTACTTC. Translated, it gives CASSSQGVGETQYF.

Comments on this clone: A much larger clonotype is one base distant, so this may be a read error. The V and J genes are TRBV5-1 and TRBJ1-1, with 8 positions matching TRBD1. The CDR3 totals 14 residues. V trimming: 3 bases; J trimming: 1 base; junction bases outside the gene matches: 2. Germline-derived CDR1 and CDR2 are SGHRS and YFSETQ. The chain's CDR3 is CASSWGQANTEAFF. The CDR3, as DNA: TGCGCCAGCAGCTGGGGACAGGCGAACACTGAAGCTTTCTTT.

The V gene is TRBV5-1, the J gene TRBJ1-6; D is unresolved. The germline V gene encodes CDR1 SGHRS and CDR2 YFSETQ. The CDR3 extends over 14 amino acids. Trimming shortened V by 3 bases and J by 6 bases, and 10 bases separated the two germline ends. The CDR3 here is CASSSGEGNSPLHF. The CDR3 nucleotides read TGCGCCAGCAGCTCTGGGGAGGGTAATTCACCCCTCCACTTT. Variable domain in full (rest from reference TRBV5-1 and TRBJ1-6): KAGVTQTPRYLIKTRGQQVTLSCSPISGHRSVSWYQQTPGQGLQFLFEYFSETQRNKGNFPGRFSGRQFSNSRSEMNVSTLELGDSALYLCASSSGEGNSPLHFGNGTRLTVT.

The chain has TRBV2 and TRBJ1-5; D unclear. Germline loops: CDR1 SNHLY, CDR2 FYNNEI. Trimming cost V 6 bases and J 1 base, with 10 bases left between them. The CDR3 consists of 14 residues. This chain's CDR3 is CASRDRESNQPQHF. As DNA, the CDR3 is TGTGCCAGCAGAGATAGGGAGAGCAATCAGCCCCAGCATTTT. Full variable domain (rest looked up from reference TRBV2 and TRBJ1-5): EPEVTQTPSHQVTQMGQEVILRCVPISNHLYFYWYRQILGQKVEFLVSFYNNEISEKSEIFDDQFSVERPDGSNFTLKIRSTKLEDSAMYFCASRDRESNQPQHFGDGTRLSIL.

V and J are TRBV4-3 and TRBJ1-1; D not certain. CDR1 and CDR2 from the germline V gene are LGHNA and YSLEER. The CDR3 extends over 15 amino acids. Between the trimmed V and J ends, which lost 1 base and 4 bases, there was a span of 13 bases. CDR3 sequence: CASSQGAGLFTEAFF. The CDR3 DNA reads as TGCGCCAGCAGCCAAGGGGCAGGTTTGTTCACTGAAGCTTTCTTT.

This clone was counted between two and nine times. J is TRBJ2-1 and V is TRBV5-4, with a weak D call TRBD2 (7 bases). Trimming removed 7 bases at V and 7 bases at J, with 18 bases between. The CDR3 consists of 14 residues. Germline loops: CDR1 SGHNT, CDR2 YYREEE (reference sequence). The CDR3 is CASSRNGGRNEQFF. DNA for the CDR3: TGTGCCAGCTCACGAAACGGGGGGCGGAATGAGCAGTTCTTC.

The chain employs TRBV10-1 and TRBJ2-1, with TRBD1 identical over 8 bases. V gave up 4 bases and J gave up 3 bases; unmatched junction bases: 5. The CDR3 runs 15 residues. Germline CDR1 WNHNN, CDR2 SYGVQD (reference sequence). Here the CDR3 DNA reads TGCGCCAGCAGTGCCTCCGGGACAGGCTACAATGAGCAGTTCTTC. It is translated as CASSASGTGYNEQFF.

This clone was detected only once. The chain employs TRBV30 and TRBJ1-4, with 8 bases aligning to TRBD1. Germline-derived CDR1 and CDR2 are GTSNPN and SVGIG (reference sequence). CDR3 size: 16 residues. V lost 0 bases and J lost 8; bases outside the gene matches: 11. CDR3 bases: TGTGCCTGGAGTGTACAGGGGGGGACCGCGCTGGAAAAACTGTTTTTT. Amino acid sequence: CAWSVQGGTALEKLFF.

CDR3 region: CASTRTGYNSPLHF. DNA of the CDR3: TGTGCCAGCACCCGGACAGGGTATAATTCACCCCTCCACTTT. The chain joins TRBV27 to TRBJ1-6, with 8 bases that match TRBD1. The CDR3 loop spans 14 amino acids. Germline V lookup: CDR1 MNHEY, CDR2 SMNVEV (reference sequence). With V trimmed by 7 bases and J by 4 bases, 3 bases remained unmatched.

This clone has more than one count but fewer than ten. This chain links TRBV27 with TRBJ1-5; weak D call: TRBD1 (6 bases). The CDR3 is made up of 13 amino acids. The germline V gene has CDR1 MNHEY and CDR2 SMNVEV (reference sequence). V lost 2 bases and J 5 bases, leaving 7 bases between the germline ends. Here the CDR3 reads CASSLGQYQPQHF. In DNA, the CDR3 is TGTGCCAGCAGTTTAGGACAGTATCAGCCCCAGCATTTT.

This chain connects TRBV7-2 to TRBJ2-1; 7 bases map to TRBD2. Germline CDR1 reads SGHTA; CDR2 reads FQGNSA. The CDR3 loop spans 15 amino acids. The V segment lost 1 base and the J segment 6 bases; nucleotides outside the gene matches: 6. Here the CDR3 DNA reads TGTGCCAGCAGCTTAGTAAGCGGGGAGGGCAATGAGCAGTTCTTC. Translating gives CASSLVSGEGNEQFF. Full variable domain (rest looked up from reference TRBV7-2 and TRBJ2-1): GAGVSQSPSNKVTEKGKDVELRCDPISGHTALYWYRQSLGQGLEFLIYFQGNSAPDKSGLPSDRFSAERTGGSVSTLTIQRTQQEDSAVYLCASSLVSGEGNEQFFGPGTRLTVL.

CDR3 DNA: TGCGCCAGCAGCCAAGCAGGGGAGGGGCACAATGAGCAGTTCTTC. Its protein product is CASSQAGEGHNEQFF. V usage is TRBV4-3 and J usage is TRBJ2-1, with a weak D call TRBD2 (7 bases). Germline lookup yields CDR1 LGHNA and CDR2 YSLEER. V shed 1 base and J shed 5 bases, with 12 bases lying between them. The CDR3 runs 15 residues.

The sample holds a few counts of this clone. The rearrangement joins TRBV28 to TRBJ2-5, with TRBD1 matching 9 bases. The CDR3 consists of 16 residues. The V segment lost 5 bases and the J segment 2 bases; nucleotides outside the gene matches: 9. Germline V CDR1 and CDR2: MDHEN, SYDVKM. This CDR3 is CASSTYRGRRQETQYF. CDR3 sequence (DNA): TGTGCCAGCAGTACCTACAGGGGGCGCCGACAAGAGACCCAGTACTTC.

V gene TRBV11-2 combines with J gene TRBJ2-5; 7 nucleotides match TRBD1. CDR1 SGHAT and CDR2 FQNNGV come from the germline V gene. The CDR3 has 15 residues. V shed 2 bases and J 1 base; nucleotides not matched to a gene: 4. The CDR3 is CASSLWNRGQETQYF. The CDR3 DNA follows: TGTGCCAGCAGCTTATGGAACAGGGGCCAAGAGACCCAGTACTTC.

The chain recombines TRBV5-4 with TRBJ1-6; 8 bases map to TRBD1. The germline CDR1 and CDR2 sequences are SGHNT and YYREEE (reference sequence). V lost 0 bases, J lost 4 bases, and 15 bases stayed unmatched. The CDR3 extends over 20 amino acids. The CDR3 DNA reads as TGTGCCAGCAGCTTGGTGGCCGGGGCAGGGGGCCGAGGGTATAATTCACCCCTCCACTTT. Protein sequence: CASSLVAGAGGRGYNSPLHF.

Here the CDR3 DNA reads TGTGCCAGCAGGGCTACAGGGAACTATGGCTACACCTTC. Its protein product is CASRATGNYGYTF. V and J are TRBV6-5 and TRBJ1-2; tentatively, D is TRBD1 (6 bases). Germline V gene lookup returns CDR1 MNHEY and CDR2 SVGAGI. With 6 bases removed from V and 2 bases from J, the gap between germline ends came to 10 bases. The length of the CDR3 is 13 residues.

This chain uses TRBV7-9 with TRBJ1-1; D is unclear. CDR1 is SEHNR, CDR2 FQNEAQ, per germline (reference sequence). CDR3 length: 15 amino acids. V dropped 1 base and J dropped 0 bases, with 9 bases sitting between them. CDR3 in amino acids: CASSLVAAMNTEAFF. As DNA, the CDR3 is TGTGCCAGCAGCTTAGTCGCGGCTATGAACACTGAAGCTTTCTTT.

The V and J genes are TRBV7-2 and TRBJ1-3, with D maybe TRBD1 (6 bases). V was clipped by 8 bases and J by 0 bases, with 17 bases between them. The CDR3 spans 16 residues. The V gene's germline CDR1 is SGHTA and CDR2 FQGNSA. The DNA of the CDR3 is TGTGCCAGCTCTTTACTAGACAGGCTCTCTGGAAACACCATATATTTT. This gives the protein CASSLLDRLSGNTIYF. Drawing the rest from reference TRBV7-2 and TRBJ1-3, the complete variable domain is GAGVSQSPSNKVTEKGKDVELRCDPISGHTALYWYRQSLGQGLEFLIYFQGNSAPDKSGLPSDRFSAERTGGSVSTLTIQRTQQEDSAVYLCASSLLDRLSGNTIYFGEGSWLTVV.

The V call is TRBV28, the J call TRBJ2-7, with TRBD1 matching 7 bases. The CDR3 extends over 14 amino acids. The junction had 7 bases not matched to a gene; V was cut back by 7 bases and J by 1 base. The germline CDR1 and CDR2 sequences are MDHEN and SYDVKM. CDR3 DNA sequence: TGTGCCAGCATGGGTCAGGGGGAATCCTACGAGCAGTACGTC. This translates into CASMGQGESYEQYV.

The chain recombines TRBV23-1 with TRBJ2-1, with TRBD1 as a possible D gene (5 bases). TRBV23-1 is an open reading frame whose function is uncertain. The V gene lost 4 bases and the J gene lost 9 bases, with 22 bases spanning the gap. This CDR3 has 16 amino acids. CDR3 DNA sequence: TGCGCCAGCAGTCGAGATTCCCCCGGCCCAAGGGGTGAGCAGTTCTTC. This sequence encodes CASSRDSPGPRGEQFF.

The chain couples TRBV28 to TRBJ1-5; D is perhaps TRBD1 (5 bases). This CDR3 comprises 13 residues. Germline V gene sequence: CDR1 MDHEN, CDR2 SYDVKM. V was clipped by 8 bases and J by 6 bases, with 14 bases between them. The CDR3 DNA reads TGTGCCAGCGTATCGGGGGGAGGTCAGCCCCAGCATTTT. As protein: CASVSGGGQPQHF.

The V and J genes are TRBV9 and TRBJ2-6, with 10 positions matching TRBD1. CDR1 and CDR2 (germline): SGDLS, YYNGEE. The CDR3 sequence is 18 residues long. With 4 bases clipped from V and 2 bases from J, the junction kept 9 bases outside the gene matches. This CDR3 reads CASSPRTGTGAGANVLTF. Written as DNA, the CDR3 is TGTGCCAGCAGCCCCCGCACCGGGACAGGGGCTGGGGCCAACGTCCTGACTTTC.

The rearrangement uses TRBV5-6 and TRBJ2-3; maybe TRBD1 (6 bases). Germline values: CDR1 SGHDT, CDR2 YYEEEE. V lost 4 bases and J lost 6, with 18 bases in between. The CDR3 is made up of 15 amino acids. CDR3 DNA: TGTGCCAGCAGCCTTTGGACAGTCTCCTCGGATACGCAGTATTTT. This gives the protein CASSLWTVSSDTQYF.

The chain links TRBV6-6 to TRBJ2-5; D is unclear. The CDR3 length is 11 residues. Germline CDR1 and CDR2: MNHNY and SVGAGI (reference sequence). V was pared by 8 bases and J by 2 bases, with 6 bases between. The CDR3: CASGRQETQYF. The CDR3 nucleotides read TGTGCCAGCGGGCGACAAGAGACCCAGTACTTC.

The CDR3 DNA reads TGTGCCAGCAGCTTAGCGGTTGCGGGGGGGACGGTCACCGGGGAGCTGTTTTTT. It yields the protein CASSLAVAGGTVTGELFF. This chain links TRBV7-2 with TRBJ2-2, with TRBD2 identical over 9 bases. Germline V gives CDR1 SGHTA, CDR2 FQGNSA. The junction had 9 bases not matched to a gene; V was cut back by 0 bases and J by 4 bases. The CDR3 is 18 amino acids.

This clone turned up a few times. CDR3 nucleotide sequence: TGTGCCAGCAGCGTTTTTAAAGGGACAGGGGGCGCAGGGGACTATGGCTACACCTTC. Amino acids: CASSVFKGTGGAGDYGYTF. The gene calls are TRBV3-1 (or the pseudogene TRBV3-2) and TRBJ1-2, with 12 positions matching TRBD1. V shed 5 bases, J shed 3 bases, and the junction held 16 bases outside the gene matches. This CDR3 is built from 19 residues. CDR1 is LGHDT, CDR2 YNNKEL, per germline (reference sequence).

The V gene is TRBV7-9, the J gene TRBJ1-2; 11 positions match TRBD1. The trim removed 1 base at V and 14 bases at J, leaving 3 bases unmatched. The CDR3 is 12 amino acids. CDR1 is SEHNR, CDR2 FQNEAQ, per germline (reference sequence). CDR3 residues: CASSLEDRGQTF. As DNA, the CDR3 is TGTGCCAGCAGCTTAGAGGACAGGGGGCAGACCTTC. The entire variable domain, with the rest obtained from reference TRBV7-9 and TRBJ1-2, is as follows: DTGVSQNPRHKITKRGQNVTFRCDPISEHNRLYWYRQTLGQGPEFLTYFQNEAQLEKSRLLSDRFSAERPKGSFSTLEIQRTEQGDSAMYLCASSLEDRGQTFGSGTRLTVV.

This chain links TRBV10-3 with TRBJ1-3; TRBD1 might be the D (6 bases). CDR1 ENHRY and CDR2 SYGVKD come from the germline V gene. The ends were cut back, 8 bases at V and 6 bases at J, with 23 bases in the middle. This CDR3 is 16 amino acids long. The CDR3 nucleotides are TGTGCCATCTCCGGTGGCGGACAGCTCTCGCCAAACACCATATATTTT. This translates into CAISGGGQLSPNTIYF.

This sequence joins TRBV7-2 and TRBJ1-1; D is undetermined. The CDR3 is made up of 13 amino acids. CDR1 and CDR2 from the germline V gene are SGHTA and FQGNSA. V was cut by 1 base and J by 10 bases, with 13 bases left in between. DNA for the CDR3: TGTGCCAGCAGCTTAGTTGGGAGCCGTGCAGCTTTCTTT. Encoded protein: CASSLVGSRAAFF. The full variable domain, rest sourced from reference TRBV7-2 and TRBJ1-1, is GAGVSQSPSNKVTEKGKDVELRCDPISGHTALYWYRQSLGQGLEFLIYFQGNSAPDKSGLPSDRFSAERTGGSVSTLTIQRTQQEDSAVYLCASSLVGSRAAFFGQGTRLTVV.

This clone was seen only a few times. This chain uses TRBV7-6 with TRBJ1-1, with D perhaps matching TRBD1 (5 bases). CDR3 length equals 13 residues. Between the trimmed V and J ends, which lost 5 bases and 3 bases, there was a span of 10 bases. Looked up from germline, CDR1 is SGHVS and CDR2 is FNYEAQ. Here the CDR3 reads CASSDQGYTEAFF. In nucleotides, the CDR3 is TGTGCCAGCAGCGATCAGGGATACACTGAAGCTTTCTTT.

The rearrangement uses TRBV5-6 and TRBJ1-5, with TRBD1 identical over 8 bases. Trimming removed 1 base from V and 2 bases from J; junction bases left unmatched: 8. CDR1 and CDR2 (germline): SGHDT, YYEEEE. The CDR3 consists of 17 residues. CDR3 loop: CASSLYALDRGNQPQHF. CDR3 nucleotide sequence: TGTGCCAGCAGCTTGTATGCTCTGGACAGGGGCAATCAGCCCCAGCATTTT.